The clone carrying this T cell receptor beta chain was detected ten times or more. Its antigen is currently unknown. V lost 6 bases, J lost 4 bases, and 16 bases lay in between. CDR1 and CDR2 from the germline V gene are MDHEN and SYDVKM. The CDR3 runs 14 residues. The data were obtained in a study of T cells after posttransplantation cyclophosphamide. The study's findings and limits: Blood and skin or GI T cell repertoires showed limited TRB overlap. TRB clonality was highly associated with recipient CMV seropositivity and reactivation.

Assay used: immunoSEQ multiplex PCR; TCRdb lists only in-frame clones, some missing. The sample shows under 50,000 clones, none of them appearing just once. Sequenced: PBMCs. The genes are TRBV28 and TRBJ2-7; D call uncertain. This clonotype was sampled from a man aged 35 to 55 in good health, CMV-negative, and a related stem cell transplant donor. The CDR3 here is CASSVLRKLYEQYF. The CDR3 DNA is TGTGCCAGCAGCGTACTAAGGAAGTTGTACGAGCAGTACTTC.